This T cell receptor beta chain was sequenced during a study of OX40 agonist ivuxolimab in advanced cancers. Trimming pared 0 bases from V and 5 bases from J, leaving 11 bases between. Germline-derived CDR1 and CDR2 are MRHNA and SNTAGT. This CDR3 has 15 amino acids. Remarks on this clone: No antigen is known for it.

Sequencing used immunoSEQ multiplex PCR; TCRdb keeps in-frame clones, though not all of them. The sample has approximately 46,000 clones; roughly 80% are singletons. The study's findings and limits: Averaging showed that CD8+ T cells had more expanded clones than CD4+ did. The antigens recognized by the expanded peripheral T cells, that is their antigen specificity, were not determined.

Specimen: CD4+ or CD8+ T cells sorted from blood, collected in a trial of the OX40 agonist ivuxolimab. The source of this sequence is an adult with an advanced solid tumor such as melanoma, head and neck, liver or kidney cancer. The V call is TRBV6-4, the J call TRBJ1-5; D may be TRBD1 (6 bases). CDR3 coding DNA: TGTGCCAGCAGTGACTCGCGGGACACAGATCAGCCCCAGCATTTT. As protein: CASSDSRDTDQPQHF.